This is a list of T cell receptor beta chains from one sample in a study of shared clonotypes between healthy human individuals. Using immunoSEQ multiplex PCR, the repertoire was profiled, and TCRdb retains in-frame clones only, with some absent. The sample comprises roughly 2.5 million clones, more than 80% of which are singletons, and 0.11% to 0.15% rests with the top ten. What was sequenced was naive CD4+ T cells sorted from blood. Every receptor here comes from a man between 18 and 29 years old in good health. Each CDR3 is given with its conserved first and last residue. The D gene is left open where the match is weak. Size is omitted from some rows. Given values are once, few, many or a class for expanded clones.

d_call	j_call	clone_size	v_call	cdr3_aa	cdr3_nt
-	TRBJ2-1	-	TRBV7-9	CASSLVGVTNEQFF	TGTGCCAGCAGCTTAGTGGGGGTTACCAATGAGCAGTTCTTC
-	TRBJ2-7	-	TRBV30	CAWGRTYEQYF	TGTGCCTGGGGTAGGACCTACGAGCAGTACTTC
-	TRBJ1-1	-	TRBV7-8	CASSHRRGSMNTEAFF	TGTGCCAGCAGCCATCGGAGGGGATCCATGAACACTGAAGCTTTCTTT
TRBD2	TRBJ2-1	-	TRBV5-1	CASSRRVAGVENEQFF	TGCGCCAGCAGCCGCCGGGTAGCGGGAGTCGAGAATGAGCAGTTCTTC
-	TRBJ2-7	-	TRBV18	CASSPSQLSYEQYF	TGTGCCAGCTCACCCTCCCAGCTCTCCTACGAGCAGTACTTC
TRBD2	TRBJ2-3	-	TRBV9	CASSVRLAPDTQYF	TGTGCCAGCAGCGTAAGACTAGCCCCAGATACGCAGTATTTT
-	TRBJ1-2	-	TRBV28	CASQLRLYGYTF	TGTGCCAGCCAGCTCCGGCTCTATGGCTACACCTTC
-	TRBJ1-6	once	TRBV5-1	CASSRDGWANSPLHF	TGCGCCAGCAGCCGAGACGGGTGGGCTAATTCACCCCTCCACTTT
-	TRBJ2-1	-	TRBV30	CGWQGDAYNEQFF	TGTGGTTGGCAGGGAGATGCCTACAATGAGCAGTTCTTC
-	TRBJ2-7	-	TRBV5-4	CASSDGTRGNEQYF	TGCGCCAGCAGCGACGGGACCCGGGGCAACGAGCAGTACTTC
-	TRBJ2-7	-	TRBV29-1	CSVEDLQGSAEQYF	TGCAGCGTTGAAGATCTTCAGGGGTCGGCCGAGCAGTACTTC
-	TRBJ1-2	-	TRBV4-1	CASSPGEGPRDYGYTF	TGCGCCAGCAGCCCGGGGGAGGGGCCTAGGGACTATGGCTACACCTTC
-	TRBJ2-2	-	TRBV5-3	CARSLPTYTGELFF	TGTGCCAGAAGCTTGCCAACCTACACCGGGGAGCTGTTTTTT
TRBD1	TRBJ2-7	-	TRBV28	CASSSGTGLSYEQYF	TGTGCCAGCAGTTCTGGGACAGGTCTTTCCTACGAGCAGTACTTC
TRBD2	TRBJ2-7	-	TRBV15	CATSRGRGSGSLQYEQYF	TGTGCCACCAGCAGAGGTCGAGGGAGCGGGAGTTTACAGTACGAGCAGTACTTC
-	TRBJ1-1	-	TRBV6-5	CASSPAGRGTEAFF	TGTGCCAGCAGCCCGGCCGGGAGGGGCACTGAAGCTTTCTTT
TRBD2	TRBJ2-7	-	TRBV4-2	CASSQDVSSGIYEQYF	TGTGCCAGCAGCCAAGACGTGTCTAGCGGGATCTACGAGCAGTACTTC
-	TRBJ1-3	-	TRBV21-1	CASSKDEGAINTIYF	TGTGCCAGCAGCAAAGATGAAGGGGCAATCAACACCATATATTTT
-	TRBJ2-7	-	TRBV5-4	CASSSGGAPTYEQYF	TGTGCCAGCAGCTCTGGGGGGGCACCTACCTACGAGCAGTACTTC
TRBD2	TRBJ2-3	-	TRBV10-3	CAISPRTSGTTPQSTDTQYF	TGTGCCATCAGTCCCAGGACTAGCGGGACCACCCCACAAAGCACAGATACGCAGTATTTT
TRBD2	TRBJ2-1	-	TRBV4-1	CASSQAPAGSYNEQFF	TGCGCCAGCAGCCAAGCCCCAGCGGGGTCTTACAATGAGCAGTTCTTC
-	TRBJ1-5	-	TRBV4-1	CASSQVRGDNQPQHF	TGCGCCAGCAGCCAAGTCCGGGGGGATAATCAGCCCCAGCATTTT
TRBD2	TRBJ2-7	-	TRBV9	CASSVGLAEPYEQYF	TGTGCCAGCAGCGTTGGACTAGCGGAACCCTACGAGCAGTACTTC
TRBD1	TRBJ1-2	-	TRBV7-9	CASSLEGTAIYGYTF	TGTGCCAGCAGCTTGGAGGGGACAGCTATCTATGGCTACACCTTC
TRBD2	TRBJ2-3	once	TRBV2	CASSEGRGVSTDTQYF	TGTGCCAGCAGTGAAGGACGGGGGGTCAGCACAGATACGCAGTATTTT
-	TRBJ2-2	-	TRBV11-2	CASSHGAPNTGELFF	TGTGCCAGCAGCCATGGAGCGCCGAACACCGGGGAGCTGTTTTTT
-	TRBJ1-2	few	TRBV30	CAWENGFNYGYTF	TGTGCCTGGGAGAACGGATTTAACTATGGCTACACCTTC
-	TRBJ1-2	-	TRBV10-3	CAISESSYGYTF	TGTGCCATCAGTGAGTCTTCATATGGCTACACCTTC
-	TRBJ1-2	-	TRBV10-3	CAISEGGASGYTF	TGTGCCATCAGTGAAGGGGGGGCATCTGGCTACACCTTC
-	TRBJ1-5	-	TRBV4-2	CASSLEGDARQHF	TGTGCCAGCAGCCTCGAGGGGGACGCTCGCCAGCATTTT
-	TRBJ2-7	-	TRBV18	CASSRTGGRDEQYF	TGTGCCAGCTCACGGACCGGGGGAAGGGACGAGCAGTACTTC
-	TRBJ1-2	-	TRBV5-5	CASSEGFYGYTF	TGTGCCAGCAGCGAAGGGTTCTATGGCTACACCTTC
TRBD2	TRBJ2-7	-	TRBV5-1	CASSLAGLADSYEQYF	TGCGCCAGCAGCTTGGCGGGACTAGCGGACTCCTACGAGCAGTACTTC
TRBD2	TRBJ2-1	-	TRBV7-2	CASSATSGILNEQFF	TGTGCCAGCAGCGCGACTAGCGGGATCTTAAATGAGCAGTTCTTC
-	TRBJ2-3	-	TRBV7-2	CASSFRQGADTQYF	TGTGCCAGCAGCTTTAGGCAGGGAGCAGATACGCAGTATTTT
TRBD1	TRBJ1-2	-	TRBV19	CASSIGQGASEYGYTF	TGTGCCAGTAGTATTGGACAGGGTGCAAGCGAGTATGGCTACACCTTC
-	TRBJ1-1	few	TRBV15	CAIGGSTEAFF	TGTGCCATCGGGGGGAGCACTGAAGCTTTCTTT
-	TRBJ1-4	-	TRBV14	CASSQLGFNEKLFF	TGTGCCAGCAGCCAATTGGGATTTAATGAAAAACTGTTTTTT
-	TRBJ1-2	once	TRBV6-5	CASSRGDGLGYGYTF	TGTGCCAGCAGCCGCGGCGACGGTTTGGGCTATGGCTACACCTTC
TRBD1	TRBJ1-2	-	TRBV27	CASSFQGGGGYTF	TGTGCCAGCAGTTTCCAGGGGGGAGGCGGCTACACCTTC